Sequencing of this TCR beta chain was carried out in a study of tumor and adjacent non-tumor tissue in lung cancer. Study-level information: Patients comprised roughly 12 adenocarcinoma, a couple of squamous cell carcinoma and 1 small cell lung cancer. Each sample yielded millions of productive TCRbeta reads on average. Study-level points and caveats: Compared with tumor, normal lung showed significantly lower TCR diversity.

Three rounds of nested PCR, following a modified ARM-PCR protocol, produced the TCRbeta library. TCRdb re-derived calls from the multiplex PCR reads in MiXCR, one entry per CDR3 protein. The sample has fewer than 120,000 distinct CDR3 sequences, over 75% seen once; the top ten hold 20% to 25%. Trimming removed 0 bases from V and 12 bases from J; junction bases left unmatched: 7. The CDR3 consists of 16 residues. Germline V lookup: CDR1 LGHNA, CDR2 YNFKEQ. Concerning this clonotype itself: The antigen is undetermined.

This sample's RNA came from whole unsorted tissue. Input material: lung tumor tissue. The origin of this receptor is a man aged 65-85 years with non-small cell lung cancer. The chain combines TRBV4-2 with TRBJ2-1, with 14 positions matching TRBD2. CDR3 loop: CASSQDGLAGGDVQFF. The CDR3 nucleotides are TGTGCCAGCAGCCAAGATGGACTAGCGGGAGGCGATGTGCAGTTCTTC.